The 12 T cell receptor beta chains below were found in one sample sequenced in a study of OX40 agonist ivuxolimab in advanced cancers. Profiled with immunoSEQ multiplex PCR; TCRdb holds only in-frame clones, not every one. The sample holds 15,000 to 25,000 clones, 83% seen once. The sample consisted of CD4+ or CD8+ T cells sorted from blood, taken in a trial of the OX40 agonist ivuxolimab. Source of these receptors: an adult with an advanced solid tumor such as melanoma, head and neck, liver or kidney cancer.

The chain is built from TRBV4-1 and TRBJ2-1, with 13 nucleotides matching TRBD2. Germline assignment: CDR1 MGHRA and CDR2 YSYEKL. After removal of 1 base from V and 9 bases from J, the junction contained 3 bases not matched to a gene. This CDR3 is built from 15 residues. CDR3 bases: TGCGCCAGCAGCCAAGGGACTAGCGGGGGTGGTGAGCAGTTCTTC. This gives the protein CASSQGTSGGGEQFF.

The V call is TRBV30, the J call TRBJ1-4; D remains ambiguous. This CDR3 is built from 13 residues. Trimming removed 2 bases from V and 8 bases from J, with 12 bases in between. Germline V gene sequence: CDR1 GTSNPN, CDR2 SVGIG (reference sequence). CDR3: CAWSRLSGEKLFF. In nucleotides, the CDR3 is TGTGCCTGGAGTCGTCTCTCAGGAGAAAAACTGTTTTTT. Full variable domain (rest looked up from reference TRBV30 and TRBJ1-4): SQTIHQWPATLVQPVGSPLSLECTVEGTSNPNLYWYRQAAGRGLQLLFYSVGIGQISSEVPQNLSASRPQDRQFILSSKKLLLSDSGFYLCAWSRLSGEKLFFGSGTQLSVL.

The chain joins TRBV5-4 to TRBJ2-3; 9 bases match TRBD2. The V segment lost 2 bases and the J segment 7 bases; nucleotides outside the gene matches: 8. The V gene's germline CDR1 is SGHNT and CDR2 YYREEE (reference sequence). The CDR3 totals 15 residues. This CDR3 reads CASSFGGGARNTQYF. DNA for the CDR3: TGTGCCAGCAGCTTTGGCGGGGGGGCCCGGAATACGCAGTATTTT. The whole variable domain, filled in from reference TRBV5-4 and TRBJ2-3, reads ETGVTQSPTHLIKTRGQQVTLRCSSQSGHNTVSWYQQALGQGPQFIFQYYREEENGRGNFPPRFSGLQFPNYSSELNVNALELDDSALYLCASSFGGGARNTQYFGPGTRLTVL.

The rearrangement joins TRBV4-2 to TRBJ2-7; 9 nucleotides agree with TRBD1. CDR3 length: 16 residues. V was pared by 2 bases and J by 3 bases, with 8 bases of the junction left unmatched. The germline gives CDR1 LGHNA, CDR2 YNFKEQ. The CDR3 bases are TGTGCCAGCAGCCAACCCCAGGGGACAGGGCACTACGAGCAGTACTTC. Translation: CASSQPQGTGHYEQYF.

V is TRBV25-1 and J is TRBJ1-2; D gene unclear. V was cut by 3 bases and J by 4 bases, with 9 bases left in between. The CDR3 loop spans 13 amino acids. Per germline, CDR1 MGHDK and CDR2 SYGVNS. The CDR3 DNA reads TGTGCCAGCAGTGAGGGAACCACCTATGGCTACACCTTC. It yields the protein CASSEGTTYGYTF.

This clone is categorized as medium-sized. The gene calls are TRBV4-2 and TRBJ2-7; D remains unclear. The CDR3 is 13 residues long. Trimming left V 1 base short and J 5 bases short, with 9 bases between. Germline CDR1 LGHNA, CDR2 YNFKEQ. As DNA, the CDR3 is TGTGCCAGCAGCCAAGTCGGCGTCAACGAGCAGTACTTC. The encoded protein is CASSQVGVNEQYF.

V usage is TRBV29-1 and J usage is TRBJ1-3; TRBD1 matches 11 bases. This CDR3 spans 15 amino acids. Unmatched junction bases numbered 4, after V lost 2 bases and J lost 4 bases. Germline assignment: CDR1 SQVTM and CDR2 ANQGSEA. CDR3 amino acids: CSVERTGGSGNTIYF. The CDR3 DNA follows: TGCAGCGTTGAACGGACAGGGGGCTCAGGAAACACCATATATTTT.

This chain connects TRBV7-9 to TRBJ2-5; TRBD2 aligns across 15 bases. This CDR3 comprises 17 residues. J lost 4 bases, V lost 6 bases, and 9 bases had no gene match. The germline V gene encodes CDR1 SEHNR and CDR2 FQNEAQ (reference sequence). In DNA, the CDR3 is TGTGCCAGCAGGTCTGGACTAGCGGGGGGGCCACGAGAGACCCAGTACTTC. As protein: CASRSGLAGGPRETQYF.

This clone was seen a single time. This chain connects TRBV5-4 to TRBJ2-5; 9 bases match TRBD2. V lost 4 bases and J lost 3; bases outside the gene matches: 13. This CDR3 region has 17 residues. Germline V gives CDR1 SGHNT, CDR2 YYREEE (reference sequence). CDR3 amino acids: CASSPVQRGGGEETQYF. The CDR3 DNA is TGTGCCAGCAGCCCAGTTCAGCGTGGCGGGGGGGAAGAGACCCAGTACTTC.

The CDR3 DNA sequence: TGTGCCAGCAGTCCCCCCCCTCAGGGGGGCCTCGGTGAGCAGTTCTTC. Its protein is CASSPPPQGGLGEQFF. V gene TRBV28 combines with J gene TRBJ2-1; possible D gene TRBD1, 7 bases. The V end was cut by 5 bases, the J end by 9 bases, with 23 bases between. The length of the CDR3 is 16 residues. Germline-derived CDR1 and CDR2 are MDHEN and SYDVKM.

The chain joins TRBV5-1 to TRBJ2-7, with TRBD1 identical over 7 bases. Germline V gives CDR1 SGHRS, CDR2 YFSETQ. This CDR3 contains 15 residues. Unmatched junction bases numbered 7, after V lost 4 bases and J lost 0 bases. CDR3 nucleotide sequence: TGCGCCAGCAGCCCCTGGACAGGCAGCTCCTACGAGCAGTACTTC. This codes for CASSPWTGSSYEQYF.

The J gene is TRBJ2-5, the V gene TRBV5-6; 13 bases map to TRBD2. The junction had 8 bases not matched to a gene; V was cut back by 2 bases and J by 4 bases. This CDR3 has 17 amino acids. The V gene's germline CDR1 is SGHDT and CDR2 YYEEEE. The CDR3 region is CASSFQRTSGGRETQYF. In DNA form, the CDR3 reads TGTGCCAGCAGCTTCCAGAGGACTAGCGGGGGAAGAGAGACCCAGTACTTC.